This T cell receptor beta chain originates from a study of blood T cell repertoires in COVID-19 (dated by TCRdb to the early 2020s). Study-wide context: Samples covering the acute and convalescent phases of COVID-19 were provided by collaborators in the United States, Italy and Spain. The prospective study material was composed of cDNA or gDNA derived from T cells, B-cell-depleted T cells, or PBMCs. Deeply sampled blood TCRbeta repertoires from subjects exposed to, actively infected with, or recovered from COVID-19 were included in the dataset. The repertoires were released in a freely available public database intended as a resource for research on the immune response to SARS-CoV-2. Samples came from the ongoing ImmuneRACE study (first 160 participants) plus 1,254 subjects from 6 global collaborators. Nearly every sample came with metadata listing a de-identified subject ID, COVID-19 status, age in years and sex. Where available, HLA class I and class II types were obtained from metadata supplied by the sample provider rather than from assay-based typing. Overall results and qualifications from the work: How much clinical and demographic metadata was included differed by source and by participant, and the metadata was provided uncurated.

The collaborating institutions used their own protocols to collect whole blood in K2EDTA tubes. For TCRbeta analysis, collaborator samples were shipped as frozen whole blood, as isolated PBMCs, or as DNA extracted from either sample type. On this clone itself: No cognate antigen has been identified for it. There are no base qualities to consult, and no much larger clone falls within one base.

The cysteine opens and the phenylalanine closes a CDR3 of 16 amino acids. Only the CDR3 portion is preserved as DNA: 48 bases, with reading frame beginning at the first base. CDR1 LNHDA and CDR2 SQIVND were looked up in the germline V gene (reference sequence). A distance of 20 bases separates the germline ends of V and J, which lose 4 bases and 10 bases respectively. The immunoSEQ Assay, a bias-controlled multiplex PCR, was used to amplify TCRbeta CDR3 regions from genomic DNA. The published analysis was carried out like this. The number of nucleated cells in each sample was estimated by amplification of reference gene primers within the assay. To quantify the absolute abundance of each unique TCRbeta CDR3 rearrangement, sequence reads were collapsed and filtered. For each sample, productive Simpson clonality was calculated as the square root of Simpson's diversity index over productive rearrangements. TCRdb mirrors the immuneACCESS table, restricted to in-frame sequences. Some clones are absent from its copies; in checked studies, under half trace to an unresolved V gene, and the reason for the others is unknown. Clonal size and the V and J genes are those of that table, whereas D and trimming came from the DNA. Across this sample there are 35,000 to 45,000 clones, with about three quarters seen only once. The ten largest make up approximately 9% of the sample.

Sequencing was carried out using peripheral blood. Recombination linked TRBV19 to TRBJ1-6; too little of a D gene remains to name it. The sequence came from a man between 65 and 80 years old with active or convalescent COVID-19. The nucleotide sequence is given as TGTGCCAGTAGTAACCTCGGGATCCTCGCGGGGTCACCCCTCCACTTT. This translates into CASSNLGILAGSPLHF.